Below are 10 T cell receptor beta chains sequenced from a single sample in a study of shared clonotypes between healthy human individuals. Sequencing used immunoSEQ multiplex PCR; TCRdb keeps in-frame clones, though not all of them. The repertoire includes some 2,500,000 clones, 85% to 95% of them detected once, and about 0.41% sits in the top ten. Input material: naive CD4+ T cells from PBMCs. Subset described: CD45RA+ positively selected. These TCRs come from a young man in good health. Some clones in this sample may be carry-over from other donors' samples.

The V call is TRBV28, the J call TRBJ2-7; the match to TRBD1 covers 9 bases. Germline loops: CDR1 MDHEN, CDR2 SYDVKM. V lost 2 bases to trimming and J lost 2 bases; unmatched junction nucleotides: 10. The CDR3 has 17 amino acids. CDR3: CASSLRIGDRATYEQYF. CDR3 nucleotide sequence: TGTGCCAGCAGTTTAAGGATAGGGGACAGGGCAACCTACGAGCAGTACTTC.

Concerning this clone: The sample has other DNA sequences that encode this CDR3 too. The V and J genes are TRBV29-1 and TRBJ2-1; no clear D. Germline values: CDR1 SQVTM, CDR2 ANQGSEA. V was pared by 7 bases and J by 3 bases, with 4 bases between. There are 10 residues in the CDR3. The CDR3 nucleotides are TGCAGCGCAAGCTACAATGAGCAGTTCTTC. Protein: CSASYNEQFF.

The chain links TRBV27 to TRBJ2-1; 14 bases match TRBD2. Germline loops: CDR1 MNHEY, CDR2 SMNVEV (reference sequence). The CDR3 runs 17 residues. Unmatched junction bases numbered 10, after V lost 4 bases and J lost 8 bases. The CDR3 sequence is CASSWGLAGVGTYEQFF. As DNA, the CDR3 is TGTGCCAGCAGTTGGGGACTAGCGGGAGTTGGTACGTATGAGCAGTTCTTC.

This rearrangement joins TRBV29-1 to TRBJ1-2; D is possibly TRBD1 (6 bases). This CDR3 comprises 15 residues. Germline V lookup: CDR1 SQVTM, CDR2 ANQGSEA. The ends were cut back, 6 bases at V and 3 bases at J, with 20 bases in the middle. CDR3 bases: TGCAGCGTAGACCGCAGGGTCCGGGGGCACTATGGCTACACCTTC. Amino acids: CSVDRRVRGHYGYTF.

The V call is TRBV29-1, the J call TRBJ1-2; D remains unclear. CDR1 and CDR2 from the germline V gene are SQVTM and ANQGSEA. Trimming took off 1 base at V and 0 bases at J, with 9 bases between the two ends. The CDR3 contains 14 residues. The CDR3 nucleotides are TGCAGCGTTGAAGCCCCCGCCACTAACTATGGCTACACCTTC. Translation gives CSVEAPATNYGYTF.

V gene TRBV28 combines with J gene TRBJ2-3, with a tentative D call TRBD1 (5 bases). V was clipped by 6 bases and J by 1 base, with 11 bases between them. This CDR3 comprises 14 residues. In germline, CDR1 is MDHEN, CDR2 SYDVKM. The CDR3 sequence: CASRQQGGTDTQYF. CDR3 coding DNA: TGTGCCAGCAGACAGCAGGGTGGCACAGATACGCAGTATTTT. The complete variable domain, with remaining parts taken from reference TRBV28 and TRBJ2-3, reads DVKVTQSSRYLVKRTGEKVFLECVQDMDHENMFWYRQDPGLGLRLIYFSYDVKMKEKGDIPEGYSVSREKKERFSLILESASTNQTSMYLCASRQQGGTDTQYFGPGTRLTVL.

The chain carries TRBV27 and TRBJ2-7; D remains unclear. CDR1 is MNHEY, CDR2 SMNVEV, per germline (reference sequence). The V end was cut by 0 bases, the J end by 3 bases, with 21 bases between. This CDR3 has 18 amino acids. CDR3: CASSLSAAALGFIYEQYF. The DNA for the CDR3 is TGTGCCAGCAGTTTATCGGCGGCAGCCCTAGGGTTTATCTACGAGCAGTACTTC.

This chain connects TRBV7-9 to TRBJ2-5; possibly TRBD1 for D (5 bases). CDR1 is SEHNR, CDR2 FQNEAQ, per germline (reference sequence). The germline V and J ends were trimmed by 2 bases and 5 bases, with 12 bases remaining between them. The CDR3 has 14 amino acids. Written as DNA, the CDR3 is TGTGCCAGCAGCTTAAACCAGGGTACGGAGACCCAGTACTTC. Its protein product is CASSLNQGTETQYF.

The chain couples TRBV10-3 to TRBJ2-7, with 14 bases identical to TRBD2. This CDR3 is built from 15 residues. The V gene end was trimmed by 3 bases and the J gene end by 5 bases; junction bases not matched to a gene: 3. Germline assignment: CDR1 ENHRY and CDR2 SYGVKD. For the CDR3, the DNA is TGTGCCATCAGTGAACCGGGACTAGCGGGAGACGAGCAGTACTTC. Translating gives CAISEPGLAGDEQYF.

The rearrangement joins TRBV2 to TRBJ1-1; no clear D gene. The length of the CDR3 is 14 residues. CDR1 is SNHLY, CDR2 FYNNEI, per germline. V lost 6 bases and J lost 9, with 20 bases in between. The CDR3 DNA reads as TGTGCCAGCAGGGTTACAGAGGTCCTACTCAAAGCTTTCTTT. This translates into CASRVTEVLLKAFF. The full variable domain, rest sourced from reference TRBV2 and TRBJ1-1, is EPEVTQTPSHQVTQMGQEVILRCVPISNHLYFYWYRQILGQKVEFLVSFYNNEISEKSEIFDDQFSVERPDGSNFTLKIRSTKLEDSAMYFCASRVTEVLLKAFFGQGTRLTVV.